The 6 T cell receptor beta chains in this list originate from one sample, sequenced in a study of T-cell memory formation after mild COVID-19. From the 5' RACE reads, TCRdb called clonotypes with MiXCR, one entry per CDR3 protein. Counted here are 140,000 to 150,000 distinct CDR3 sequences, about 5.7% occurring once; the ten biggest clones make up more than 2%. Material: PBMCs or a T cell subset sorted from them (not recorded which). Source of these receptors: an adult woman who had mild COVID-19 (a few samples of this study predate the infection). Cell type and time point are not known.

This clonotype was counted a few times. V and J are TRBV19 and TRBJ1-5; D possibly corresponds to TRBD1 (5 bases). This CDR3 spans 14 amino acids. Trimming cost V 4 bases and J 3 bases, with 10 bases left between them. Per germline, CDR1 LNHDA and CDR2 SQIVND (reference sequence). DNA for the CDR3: TGTGCCAGTAGTAAGTGGGACCCCAATCAGCCCCAGCATTTT. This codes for CASSKWDPNQPQHF.

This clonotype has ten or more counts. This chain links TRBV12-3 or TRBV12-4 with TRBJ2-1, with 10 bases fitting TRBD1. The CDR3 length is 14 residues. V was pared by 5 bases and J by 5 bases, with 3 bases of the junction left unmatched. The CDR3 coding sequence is TGTGCCAGCAGTCGGACAGGGGGGCACAATGAGCAGTTCTTC. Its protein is CASSRTGGHNEQFF.

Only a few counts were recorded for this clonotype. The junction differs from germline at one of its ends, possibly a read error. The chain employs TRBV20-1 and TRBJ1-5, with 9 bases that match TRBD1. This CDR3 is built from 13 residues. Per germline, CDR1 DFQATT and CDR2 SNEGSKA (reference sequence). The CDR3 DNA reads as TGCAGTGCCCCGGGACAGGGTGGACCCGCCTTGTATTTT. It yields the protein CSAPGQGGPALYF.

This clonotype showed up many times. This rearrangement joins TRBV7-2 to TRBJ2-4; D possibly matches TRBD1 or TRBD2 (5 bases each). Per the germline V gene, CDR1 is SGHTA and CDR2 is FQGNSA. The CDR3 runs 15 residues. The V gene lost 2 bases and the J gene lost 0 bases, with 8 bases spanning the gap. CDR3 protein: CASSLLGGAKNIQYF. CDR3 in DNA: TGTGCCAGCAGCTTACTTGGGGGAGCCAAAAACATTCAGTACTTC.

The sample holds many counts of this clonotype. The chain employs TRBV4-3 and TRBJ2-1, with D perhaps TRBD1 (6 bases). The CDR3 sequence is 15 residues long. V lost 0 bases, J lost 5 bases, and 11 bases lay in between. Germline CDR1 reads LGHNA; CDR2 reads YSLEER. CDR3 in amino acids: CASSQDTGNNNEQFF. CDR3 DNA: TGCGCCAGCAGCCAAGATACAGGGAACAACAATGAGCAGTTCTTC.

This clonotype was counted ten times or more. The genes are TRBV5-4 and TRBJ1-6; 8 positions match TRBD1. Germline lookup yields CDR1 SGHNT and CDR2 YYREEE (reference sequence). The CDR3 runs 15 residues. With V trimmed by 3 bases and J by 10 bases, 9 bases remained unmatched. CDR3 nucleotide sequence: TGTGCCAGCAGCTCCCCCGGACAGGGTTGGTCACCCCTCCACTTT. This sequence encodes CASSSPGQGWSPLHF.